Presented here are 27 T cell receptor beta chains from one specimen sequenced in a study of blood T cells in healthy people across ages. The second PCR ran about 7 to 12 cycles with a sample-barcoded 5' primer and J-beta primers. Each CDR3 protein gets one entry after TCRdb re-called the 5' RACE reads with MiXCR. Among around 1.5 million distinct CDR3 sequences listed, roughly 59% were seen once. Input material: blood. The receptor source for this set is a man younger than 35 in good health.

The chain joins TRBV27 to TRBJ2-5; the match to TRBD2 covers 9 bases. Germline CDR1 MNHEY, CDR2 SMNVEV (reference sequence). There are 16 residues in the CDR3. The V and J ends lost 5 bases and 1 base, in that order; junction bases with no gene match: 8. The CDR3 sequence: CASSTLAGYTQETQYF. In nucleotides, the CDR3 is TGTGCCAGCAGTACCCTAGCGGGGTACACCCAAGAGACCCAGTACTTC.

The chain employs TRBV29-1 and TRBJ2-7, with D unresolved. Germline CDR1 and CDR2: SQVTM and ANQGSEA. The CDR3 contains 11 residues. V gave up 4 bases and J gave up 2 bases, with 6 bases separating them. The CDR3 reads CSVAVAYEQYF. CDR3 nucleotides: TGCAGCGTTGCGGTCGCCTACGAGCAGTACTTC.

The V and J genes are TRBV12-3 or TRBV12-4 and TRBJ2-5, with TRBD2 identical over 9 bases. The tail of the sequence fits TRBJ2-7 better, so the J call may be wrong. There are 16 residues in the CDR3. This CDR3 is CASTLRREGTYNEQYF. The CDR3 region has the DNA TGTGCCAGCACCCTACGGCGGGAGGGGACCTACAACGAGCAGTACTTC.

The rearrangement uses TRBV6-1 and TRBJ1-5; unclear D gene. The CDR3 contains 14 residues. The V gene lost 5 bases and the J gene lost 2 bases, with 10 bases spanning the gap. The germline V gene has CDR1 MNHNS and CDR2 SASEGT. CDR3 nucleotides: TGTGCCAGCAGTAAAACGACGGGCAATCAGCCCCAGCATTTT. Translating gives CASSKTTGNQPQHF.

V and J are TRBV7-9 and TRBJ2-7; D perhaps matches TRBD2 (5 bases). Trimming removed 5 bases at V and 2 bases at J, with 16 bases between. The CDR3 loop spans 15 amino acids. Germline V gene data show CDR1 as SEHNR and CDR2 as FQNEAQ (reference sequence). The CDR3 region has the DNA TGTGCCAGCAGCCCAAGTAGCGAAGGCACCTACGAGCAGTACTTC. Translated, it gives CASSPSSEGTYEQYF.

The chain has TRBV7-6 and TRBJ2-2; weak D call: TRBD1 (6 bases). The germline V and J ends were trimmed by 2 bases and 7 bases, with 14 bases remaining between them. This CDR3 has 15 amino acids. The germline V gene has CDR1 SGHVS and CDR2 FNYEAQ. The CDR3 is CASSLNYRDNGELFF. The CDR3 region has the DNA TGTGCCAGCAGCTTAAACTACAGGGACAACGGGGAGCTGTTTTTT.

The rearrangement uses TRBV6-2 or TRBV6-3 and TRBJ2-1; 9 nucleotides align to TRBD1. J lost 10 bases, V lost 3 bases, and 13 bases had no gene match. This CDR3 region has 16 residues. The germline V gene has CDR1 MNHEY and CDR2 SVGEGT. CDR3 sequence (DNA): TGTGCCAGCAGTTATCCCCCGGGACAGGGCCGGCGGGAGCAGTTCTTC. It yields the protein CASSYPPGQGRREQFF.

The table lists this clonotype with a few counts. V usage is TRBV21-1 and J usage is TRBJ2-4; the table calls TRBD1, which could not be checked here. TRBV21-1 is a listed pseudogene. The CDR3 runs 21 residues. The DNA of the CDR3 is TGTGCCAGCAGCAAAGCGGAGGGGGGGACAGCCGAGGCTCTAGCCAAAAACATTCAGTACTTC. Residues: CASSKAEGGTAEALAKNIQYF.

The sample holds a few counts of this clonotype. The chain couples TRBV24-1 to TRBJ2-3; D remains ambiguous. Trimming pared 2 bases from V and 6 bases from J, leaving 8 bases between. The CDR3 is 13 residues long. Germline V lookup: CDR1 KGHDR, CDR2 SFDVKD. Written as DNA, the CDR3 is TGTGCCACCAGTGATTCCCAGGTGGATACGCAGTATTTT. Translated: CATSDSQVDTQYF.

The rearrangement links TRBV3-1 to TRBJ2-3; D unclear. The germline V and J ends were trimmed by 3 bases and 2 bases, with 12 bases remaining between them. Germline CDR1 and CDR2: LGHDT and YNNKEL (reference sequence). The CDR3 spans 15 residues. For the CDR3, the DNA is TGTGCCAGCAGCCATGTTGAAGCGAACACAGATACGCAGTATTTT. It encodes CASSHVEANTDTQYF.

V usage is TRBV5-4 and J usage is TRBJ2-1, with D maybe TRBD2 (6 bases). The V gene's germline CDR1 is SGHNT and CDR2 YYREEE (reference sequence). The ends were cut back, 4 bases at V and 3 bases at J, with 17 bases in the middle. The CDR3 extends over 16 amino acids. CDR3 sequence reads: CASSPPTRSGYNEQFF. CDR3 nucleotides: TGTGCCAGCAGCCCACCGACTAGGAGTGGCTACAATGAGCAGTTCTTC.

Remarks on this clonotype: At one end the junction does not follow the germline gene, possibly because of a read error. The chain employs TRBV6-5 and TRBJ2-5; D possibly matches TRBD1 or TRBD2 (5 bases each). Germline-derived CDR1 and CDR2 are MNHEY and SVGAGI. The length of the CDR3 is 14 residues. The CDR3 region is CTSSRWGNQETQYF. The CDR3 DNA follows: TGTACCAGCTCCCGATGGGGGAACCAAGAGACCCAGTACTTC.

This chain links TRBV28 with TRBJ2-7; D assignment may be TRBD1 or TRBD2 (5 bases each). From germline, CDR1 is MDHEN and CDR2 SYDVKM. V lost 3 bases and J lost 0, with 15 bases in between. CDR3 length: 16 residues. This CDR3 reads CASSLVSGHTSYEQYF. The CDR3 DNA reads TGTGCCAGCAGTTTGGTCTCGGGGCATACCTCCTACGAGCAGTACTTC.

J is TRBJ2-1 and V is TRBV20-1; 13 nucleotides align to TRBD2. Germline CDR1 DFQATT, CDR2 SNEGSKA (reference sequence). This CDR3 region has 18 residues. Trimming at V came to 1 base and at J to 0 bases, leaving 6 bases not matched to a gene. The CDR3 sequence: CSARGTSGGRGSYNEQFF. The DNA of the CDR3 is TGCAGTGCTAGAGGGACTAGCGGGGGCCGGGGCTCCTACAATGAGCAGTTCTTC.

The chain uses TRBV7-2 and TRBJ1-6; tentative D call: TRBD1 (5 bases). Trimming removed 1 base at V and 10 bases at J, with 17 bases between. CDR1 SGHTA and CDR2 FQGNSA come from the germline V gene. The CDR3 extends over 16 amino acids. The chain's CDR3 is CASSLVSGAERSPLHF. The CDR3 DNA sequence: TGTGCCAGCAGCTTAGTAAGCGGGGCCGAGAGGTCACCCCTCCACTTT. Looking up the rest from reference TRBV7-2 and TRBJ1-6 gives the full variable domain: GAGVSQSPSNKVTEKGKDVELRCDPISGHTALYWYRQSLGQGLEFLIYFQGNSAPDKSGLPSDRFSAERTGGSVSTLTIQRTQQEDSAVYLCASSLVSGAERSPLHFGNGTRLTVT.

This clonotype has a single count. This chain connects TRBV20-1 to TRBJ2-7, with D possibly matching TRBD2 (6 bases). This CDR3 comprises 13 residues. V was cut by 5 bases and J by 4 bases, with 15 bases left in between. Per germline, CDR1 DFQATT and CDR2 SNEGSKA (reference sequence). The chain's CDR3 is CSAPSSAGYEQYF. The CDR3 bases are TGCAGTGCTCCTTCTAGCGCCGGTTACGAGCAGTACTTC.

The chain employs TRBV11-2 and TRBJ2-2; possible D gene TRBD2, 6 bases. Germline assignment: CDR1 SGHAT and CDR2 FQNNGV. This CDR3 is 18 amino acids long. V was pared by 3 bases and J by 8 bases, with 25 bases between. CDR3 protein: CASSFKDLADPTLGELFF. DNA for the CDR3: TGTGCCAGCAGCTTTAAAGACTTAGCGGATCCTACTTTAGGGGAGCTGTTTTTT.

The CDR3 coding sequence is TGCAGTGCTAGAGATCAAGACAGGGGGCCCTACGAGCAGTACTTC. Its protein is CSARDQDRGPYEQYF. The chain uses TRBV20-1 and TRBJ2-7, with TRBD1 matching 10 bases. The CDR3 has 15 amino acids. Germline CDR1 DFQATT, CDR2 SNEGSKA (reference sequence). The V and J ends lost 0 bases and 2 bases, in that order; junction bases with no gene match: 4.

J is TRBJ2-4 and V is TRBV5-1; 7 nucleotides align to TRBD2. Germline V gives CDR1 SGHRS, CDR2 YFSETQ. J gave up 5 bases and V 6 bases, and 14 bases lay outside the gene matches. The CDR3 runs to 16 residues. The CDR3 DNA reads TGCGCCAGCAAATACCTAGGACTAGTCGAAGAAAACATTCAGTACTTC. Protein product: CASKYLGLVEENIQYF.

This chain links TRBV4-1 with TRBJ2-3; 7 nucleotides agree with TRBD2. CDR3 length: 16 residues. The V gene's germline CDR1 is MGHRA and CDR2 YSYEKL. V shed 3 bases and J 4 bases; nucleotides not matched to a gene: 10. CDR3 sequence (DNA): TGCGCCAGCAGCCAGAAGGTAACTAGCGCTGCAGATACGCAGTATTTT. Translating it yields CASSQKVTSAADTQYF.

The J gene is TRBJ1-6, the V gene TRBV23-1; D is perhaps TRBD1 (6 bases). TRBV23-1 is filed as an ORF, its function uncertain. The CDR3 consists of 15 residues. The ends were cut back, 7 bases at V and 11 bases at J, with 21 bases in the middle. In DNA form, the CDR3 reads TGCGCCAGCACCAACGGGGGCAGGGGTTTTCCACCCCTCCACTTT. This sequence encodes CASTNGGRGFPPLHF.

The V and J genes are TRBV6-1 and TRBJ2-5, with 8 nucleotides matching TRBD2. Germline CDR1 reads MNHNS; CDR2 reads SASEGT. V gave up 7 bases and J gave up 5 bases; unmatched junction bases: 6. The CDR3 spans 13 residues. The CDR3 DNA reads as TGTGCCAGCACAGAACTAGCGGAGGAGACCCAGTACTTC. It translates to CASTELAEETQYF.

The V and J genes are TRBV29-1 and TRBJ1-2; TRBD1 matches 7 bases. The CDR3 consists of 13 residues. With V trimmed by 5 bases and J by 5 bases, 8 bases remained unmatched. In germline, CDR1 is SQVTM, CDR2 ANQGSEA. DNA for the CDR3: TGCAGCGTTTCGGGACAGAATCGATATGGCTACACCTTC. Translating it yields CSVSGQNRYGYTF.

The chain couples TRBV5-1 to TRBJ1-1; D not resolved. V was cut by 0 bases and J by 1 base, with 10 bases left in between. The CDR3 has 15 residues. CDR1 is SGHRS and CDR2 is YFSETQ in the germline V gene. CDR3 DNA: TGCGCCAGCAGCTTGGGGGTGGGGAGGAACACTGAAGCTTTCTTT. Translating gives CASSLGVGRNTEAFF.

The DNA of the CDR3 is TGTGCCAGTAGCCTAACCCGGGGAAATACGCAGTATTTT. This codes for CASSLTRGNTQYF. V gene TRBV7-2 combines with J gene TRBJ2-3, with D possibly matching TRBD2 (5 bases). The length of the CDR3 is 13 residues. The V gene's germline CDR1 is SGHTA and CDR2 FQGNSA. V dropped 9 bases and J dropped 7 bases, with 17 bases sitting between them.

The chain joins TRBV6-6 to TRBJ2-5; 7 nucleotides line up with TRBD1. The CDR3 is made up of 15 amino acids. Losses at the gene ends were 5 bases for V and 5 bases for J; bases not matched to a gene: 11. Germline V gene lookup returns CDR1 MNHNY and CDR2 SVGAGI (reference sequence). The CDR3: CASSQISGTEETQYF. CDR3 bases: TGTGCCAGCAGTCAGATTTCCGGGACAGAGGAGACCCAGTACTTC.

This clonotype was seen a few times. The chain joins TRBV6-2 or TRBV6-3 to TRBJ2-7, with D tentatively TRBD1 or TRBD2 (5 bases each). The V gene's germline CDR1 is MNHEY and CDR2 SVGEGT. V gave up 7 bases and J gave up 1 base, with 20 bases separating them. This CDR3 is 16 amino acids long. CDR3 amino acids: CASKNGTLLGSYEQYF. The CDR3 DNA reads as TGTGCCAGCAAAAACGGGACGCTTCTGGGGTCCTACGAGCAGTACTTC.